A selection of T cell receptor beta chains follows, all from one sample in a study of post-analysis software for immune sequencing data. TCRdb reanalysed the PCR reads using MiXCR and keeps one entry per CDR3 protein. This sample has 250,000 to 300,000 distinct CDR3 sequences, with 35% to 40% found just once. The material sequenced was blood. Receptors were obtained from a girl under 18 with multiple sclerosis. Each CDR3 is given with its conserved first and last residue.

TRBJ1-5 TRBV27 CASSPRTVLGDSNQPQHF
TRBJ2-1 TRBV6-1 CASSDGPGTGGPLIYNEQFF
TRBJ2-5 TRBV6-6 CASSYSQGTGETQYF
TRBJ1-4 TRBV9 CASSGGQDLATNEKLFF
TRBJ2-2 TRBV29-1 CSVRGLAGGDTGELFF
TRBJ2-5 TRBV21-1 CASSKPRTSGSQTQYF
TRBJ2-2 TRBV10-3 CAISEGGPGELFF
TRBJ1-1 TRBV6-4 CASSEGTANTEAFF
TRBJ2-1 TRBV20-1 CSASALYNEQFF
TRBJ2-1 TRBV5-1 CASSSREHRGNEQFF
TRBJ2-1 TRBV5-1 CASSLAPDLKYYNEQFF
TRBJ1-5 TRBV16 CASSSNNQPQHF
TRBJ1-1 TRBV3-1 CASRVADMNTEVFF
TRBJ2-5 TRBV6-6 CASSPTPGQEKETQYF
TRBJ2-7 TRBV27 CASTAGTSAGYEQYF
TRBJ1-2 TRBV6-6 CASSYSTPRVSYGYTF
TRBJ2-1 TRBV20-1 CSARDPRAGLHNEQFF
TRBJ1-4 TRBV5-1 CASRTRTGGQEKLFF
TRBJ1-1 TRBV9 CASSVADTEAFF
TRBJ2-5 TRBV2 CASSDRAGDPRETQYF
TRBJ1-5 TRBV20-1 CSALDTFRGTGQPQHF
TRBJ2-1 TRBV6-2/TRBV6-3 CASSYGTSGNEQFF
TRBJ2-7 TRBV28 CASSDPGQGPYEQYF
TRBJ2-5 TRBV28 CASSAPPVETQYF
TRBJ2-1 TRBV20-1 CSARWGDPNNEQFF
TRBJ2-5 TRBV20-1 CSARGDSGTQYF
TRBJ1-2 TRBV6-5 CASSPPRGAPNYGYTF
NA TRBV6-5 CATGLTYEQYF
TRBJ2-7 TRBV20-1 CSARETGVYEQYF
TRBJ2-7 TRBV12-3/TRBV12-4 CASSLESDGTYEQYF
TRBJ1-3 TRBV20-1 CSARGVNALENTIYF
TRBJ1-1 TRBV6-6 CASIRTGKRTEAFF
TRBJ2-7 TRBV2 CASSDVSSPLEQYF
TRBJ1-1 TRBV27 CASSLRRGGDTEAFF
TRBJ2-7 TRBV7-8 CASSLPTGPYEQYF
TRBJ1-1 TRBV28 CAGIENTEAFF
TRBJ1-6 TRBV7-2 CASSLQETGSLHF
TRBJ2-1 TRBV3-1 CASSHGPGGQNNEQFF
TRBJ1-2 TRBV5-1 CASSPGTGSQYGYTF
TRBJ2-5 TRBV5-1 CASSGDREIQYF